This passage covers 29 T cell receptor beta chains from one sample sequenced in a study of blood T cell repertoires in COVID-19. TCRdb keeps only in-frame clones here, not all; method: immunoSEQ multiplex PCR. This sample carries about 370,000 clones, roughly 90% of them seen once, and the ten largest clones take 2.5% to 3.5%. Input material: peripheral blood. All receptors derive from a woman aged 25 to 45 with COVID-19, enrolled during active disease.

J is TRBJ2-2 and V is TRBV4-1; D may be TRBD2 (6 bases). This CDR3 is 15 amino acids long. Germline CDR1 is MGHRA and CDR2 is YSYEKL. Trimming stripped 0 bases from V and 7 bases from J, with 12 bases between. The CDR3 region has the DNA TGCGCCAGCAGCCAAGATTCCAGGCGGGGCGGGGAGCTGTTTTTT. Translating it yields CASSQDSRRGGELFF.

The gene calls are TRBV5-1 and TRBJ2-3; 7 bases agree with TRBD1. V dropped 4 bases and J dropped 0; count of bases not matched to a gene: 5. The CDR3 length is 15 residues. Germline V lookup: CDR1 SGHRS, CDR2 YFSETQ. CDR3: CASSTGQTSTDTQYF. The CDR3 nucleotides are TGCGCCAGCAGCACGGGACAGACTAGCACAGATACGCAGTATTTT.

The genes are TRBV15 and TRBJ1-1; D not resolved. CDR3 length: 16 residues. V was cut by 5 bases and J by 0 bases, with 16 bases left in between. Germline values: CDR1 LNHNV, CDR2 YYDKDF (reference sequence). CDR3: CATSGGYSNLNTEAFF. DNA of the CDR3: TGTGCCACCAGCGGAGGCTACAGTAACCTGAACACTGAAGCTTTCTTT.

CDR3 amino acids: CASSFSTGHGYTF. The CDR3 DNA is TGCGCCAGCAGCTTCTCAACAGGGCATGGCTACACCTTC. The V call is TRBV5-1, the J call TRBJ1-2; a weak D match, TRBD1 (6 bases). The CDR3 has 13 residues. V was shortened by 2 bases and J by 6 bases, with 11 bases between the two germline ends. The germline gives CDR1 SGHRS, CDR2 YFSETQ.

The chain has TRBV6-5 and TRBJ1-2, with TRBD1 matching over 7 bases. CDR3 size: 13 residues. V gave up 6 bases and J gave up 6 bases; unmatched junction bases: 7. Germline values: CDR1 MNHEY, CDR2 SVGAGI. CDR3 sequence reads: CASRYNRGDGYTF. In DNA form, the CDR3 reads TGTGCCAGCAGATACAACAGGGGAGATGGCTACACCTTC.

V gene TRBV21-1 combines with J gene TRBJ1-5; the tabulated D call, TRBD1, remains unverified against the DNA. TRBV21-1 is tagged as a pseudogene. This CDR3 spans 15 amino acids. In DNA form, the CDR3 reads TGTGCCAGCAGCCTAGGGGACAGGGTTCGTCAGCCCCAGCATTTT. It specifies CASSLGDRVRQPQHF.

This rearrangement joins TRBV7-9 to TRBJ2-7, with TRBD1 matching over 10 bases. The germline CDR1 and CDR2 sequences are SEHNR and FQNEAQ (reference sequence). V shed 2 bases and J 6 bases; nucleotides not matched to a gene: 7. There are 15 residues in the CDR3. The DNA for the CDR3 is TGTGCCAGCAGCTTAAACACCGGGACAGGGGCCGAGCAGTACGTC. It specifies CASSLNTGTGAEQYV.

DNA of the CDR3: TGTGCCAGCAGTCTGGGACAGGGCCCTTTCACAGATACGCAGTATTTT. Its translation: CASSLGQGPFTDTQYF. V gene TRBV2 combines with J gene TRBJ2-3; 9 bases fit TRBD1. The CDR3 length is 16 residues. CDR1 and CDR2 from the germline V gene are SNHLY and FYNNEI. The V segment lost 5 bases and the J segment 2 bases; nucleotides outside the gene matches: 8.

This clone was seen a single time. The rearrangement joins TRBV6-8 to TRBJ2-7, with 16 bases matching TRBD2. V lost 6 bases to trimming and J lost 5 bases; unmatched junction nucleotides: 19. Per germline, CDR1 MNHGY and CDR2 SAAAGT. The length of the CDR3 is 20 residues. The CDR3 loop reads CASSFPPGLAGGPVFNEQYV. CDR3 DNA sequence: TGTGCCAGCAGCTTCCCGCCGGGACTAGCGGGAGGGCCGGTCTTTAACGAGCAGTACGTC.

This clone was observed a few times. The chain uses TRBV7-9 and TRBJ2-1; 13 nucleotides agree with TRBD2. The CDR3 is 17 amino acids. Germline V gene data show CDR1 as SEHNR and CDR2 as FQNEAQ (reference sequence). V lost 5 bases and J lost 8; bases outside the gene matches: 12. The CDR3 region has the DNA TGTGCCAGCAGCCCTCGGACTAGCGGGAGTGGTGGAGATGAGCAGTTCTTC. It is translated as CASSPRTSGSGGDEQFF. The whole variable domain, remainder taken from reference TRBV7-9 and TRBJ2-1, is DTGVSQNPRHKITKRGQNVTFRCDPISEHNRLYWYRQTLGQGPEFLTYFQNEAQLEKSRLLSDRFSAERPKGSFSTLEIQRTEQGDSAMYLCASSPRTSGSGGDEQFFGPGTRLTVL.

DNA for the CDR3: TGTGCCAGCAGTGACAGGGGCACAGATACGCAGTATTTT. Its protein product is CASSDRGTDTQYF. The gene calls are TRBV13 and TRBJ2-3, with TRBD1 matching 7 bases. The CDR3 length is 13 residues. After removal of 6 bases from V and 1 base from J, the junction contained 1 base not matched to a gene. The germline V gene encodes CDR1 PRHDT and CDR2 FYEKMQ (reference sequence).

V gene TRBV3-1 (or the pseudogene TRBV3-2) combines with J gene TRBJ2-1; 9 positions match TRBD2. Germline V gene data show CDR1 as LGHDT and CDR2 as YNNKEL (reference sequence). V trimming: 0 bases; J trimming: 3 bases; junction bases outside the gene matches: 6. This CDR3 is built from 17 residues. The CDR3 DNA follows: TGTGCCAGCAGCCAAGACATACTAGCGGGCGGCTACAATGAGCAGTTCTTC. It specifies CASSQDILAGGYNEQFF.

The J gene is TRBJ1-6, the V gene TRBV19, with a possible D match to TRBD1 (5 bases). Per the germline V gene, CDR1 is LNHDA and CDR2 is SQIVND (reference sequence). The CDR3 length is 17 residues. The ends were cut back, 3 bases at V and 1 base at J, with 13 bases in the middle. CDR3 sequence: CASSIRQRESYNSPLHF. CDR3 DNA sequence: TGTGCCAGTAGTATCCGACAGCGGGAATCCTATAATTCACCCCTCCACTTT.

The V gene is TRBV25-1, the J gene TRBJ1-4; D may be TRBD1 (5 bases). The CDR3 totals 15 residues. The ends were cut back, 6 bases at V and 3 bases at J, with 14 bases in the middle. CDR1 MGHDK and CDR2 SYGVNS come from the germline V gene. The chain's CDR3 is CASSLRGIPNEKLFF. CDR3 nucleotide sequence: TGTGCCAGCAGCCTAAGGGGAATCCCTAATGAAAAACTGTTTTTT.

The CDR3 sequence: CASSWTANSNQPQHF. The CDR3 DNA follows: TGTGCCAGCAGCTGGACAGCAAATAGCAATCAGCCCCAGCATTTT. This chain uses TRBV7-2 with TRBJ1-5, with TRBD1 as a possible D gene (6 bases). This CDR3 region has 15 residues. Trimming removed 4 bases from V and 0 bases from J, with 10 bases in between. The V gene's germline CDR1 is SGHTA and CDR2 FQGNSA. Full variable domain (rest looked up from reference TRBV7-2 and TRBJ1-5): GAGVSQSPSNKVTEKGKDVELRCDPISGHTALYWYRQSLGQGLEFLIYFQGNSAPDKSGLPSDRFSAERTGGSVSTLTIQRTQQEDSAVYLCASSWTANSNQPQHFGDGTRLSIL.

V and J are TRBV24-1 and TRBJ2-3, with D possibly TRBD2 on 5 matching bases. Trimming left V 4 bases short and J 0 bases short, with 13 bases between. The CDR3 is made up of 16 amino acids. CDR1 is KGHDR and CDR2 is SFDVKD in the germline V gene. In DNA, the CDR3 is TGTGCCACCAGTGACCCTGAGCGGACTAGCACAGATACGCAGTATTTT. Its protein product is CATSDPERTSTDTQYF.

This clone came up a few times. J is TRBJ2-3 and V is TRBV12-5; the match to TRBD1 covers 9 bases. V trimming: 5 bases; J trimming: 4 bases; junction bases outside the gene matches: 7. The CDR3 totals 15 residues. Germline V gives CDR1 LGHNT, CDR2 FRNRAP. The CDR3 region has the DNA TGTGCTAGTGGTCTAGACAGGGGGTGGTCAGATACGCAGTATTTT. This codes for CASGLDRGWSDTQYF.

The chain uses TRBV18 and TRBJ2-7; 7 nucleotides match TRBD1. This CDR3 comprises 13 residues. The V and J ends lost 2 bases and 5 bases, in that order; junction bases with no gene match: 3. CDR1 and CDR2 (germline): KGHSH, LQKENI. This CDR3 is CASSPGTGDEQYF. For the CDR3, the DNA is TGTGCCAGCTCACCAGGTACAGGGGACGAGCAGTACTTC.

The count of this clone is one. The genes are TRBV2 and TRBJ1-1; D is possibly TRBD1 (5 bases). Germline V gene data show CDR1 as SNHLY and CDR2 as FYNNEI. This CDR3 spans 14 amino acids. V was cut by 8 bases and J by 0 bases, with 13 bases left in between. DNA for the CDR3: TGTGCCAGCCGCAGGGTTCCCCTGAACACTGAAGCTTTCTTT. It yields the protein CASRRVPLNTEAFF.

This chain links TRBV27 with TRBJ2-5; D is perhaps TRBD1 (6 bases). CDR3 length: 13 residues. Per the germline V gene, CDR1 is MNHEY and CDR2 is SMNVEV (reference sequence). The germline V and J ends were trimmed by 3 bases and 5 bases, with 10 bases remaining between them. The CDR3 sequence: CASSFAGEETQYF. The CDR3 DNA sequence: TGTGCCAGCAGTTTCGCAGGGGAGGAGACCCAGTACTTC.

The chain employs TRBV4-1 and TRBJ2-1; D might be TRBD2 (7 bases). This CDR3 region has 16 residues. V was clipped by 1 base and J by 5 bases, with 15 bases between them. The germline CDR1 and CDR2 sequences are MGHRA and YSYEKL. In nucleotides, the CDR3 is TGCGCCAGCAGCCAAGGAGGGGGGGGCACCCACAATGAGCAGTTCTTC. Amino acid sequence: CASSQGGGGTHNEQFF.

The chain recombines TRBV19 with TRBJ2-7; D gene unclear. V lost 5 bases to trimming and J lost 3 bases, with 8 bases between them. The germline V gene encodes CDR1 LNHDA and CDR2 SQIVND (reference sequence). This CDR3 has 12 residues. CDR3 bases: TGTGCCAGTAGTGGGCCAGGCTACGAGCAGTACTTC. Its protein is CASSGPGYEQYF.

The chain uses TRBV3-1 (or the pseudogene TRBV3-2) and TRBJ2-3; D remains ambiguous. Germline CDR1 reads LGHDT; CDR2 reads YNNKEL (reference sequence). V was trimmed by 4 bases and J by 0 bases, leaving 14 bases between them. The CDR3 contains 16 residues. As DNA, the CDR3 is TGTGCCAGCAGCCCCATACTTCGCCCTAGCACAGATACGCAGTATTTT. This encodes CASSPILRPSTDTQYF.

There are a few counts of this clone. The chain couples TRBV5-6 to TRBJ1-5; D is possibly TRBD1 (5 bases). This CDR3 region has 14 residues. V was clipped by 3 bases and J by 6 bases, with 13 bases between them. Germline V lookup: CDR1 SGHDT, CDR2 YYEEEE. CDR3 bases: TGTGCCAGCAGCTGGGGGGGACTGGGTCAGCCCCAGCATTTT. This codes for CASSWGGLGQPQHF.

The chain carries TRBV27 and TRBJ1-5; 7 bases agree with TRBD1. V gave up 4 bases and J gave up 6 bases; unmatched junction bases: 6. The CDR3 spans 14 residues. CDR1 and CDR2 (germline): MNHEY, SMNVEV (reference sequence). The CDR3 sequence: CASSSTGERQPQHF. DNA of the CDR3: TGTGCCAGCAGTTCTACAGGGGAACGTCAGCCCCAGCATTTT.

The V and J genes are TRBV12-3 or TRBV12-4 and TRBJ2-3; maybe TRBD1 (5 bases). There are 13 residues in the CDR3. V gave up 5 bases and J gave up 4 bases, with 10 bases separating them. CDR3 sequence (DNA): TGTGCCAGCAGTATAACAGGCGCAGATACGCAGTATTTT. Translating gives CASSITGADTQYF.

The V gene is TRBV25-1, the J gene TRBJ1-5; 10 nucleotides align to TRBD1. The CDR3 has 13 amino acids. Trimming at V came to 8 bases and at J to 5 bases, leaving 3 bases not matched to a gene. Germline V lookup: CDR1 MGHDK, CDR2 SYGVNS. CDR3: CASSGTGDQPQHF. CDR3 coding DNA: TGTGCCAGCTCCGGGACAGGGGATCAGCCCCAGCATTTT.

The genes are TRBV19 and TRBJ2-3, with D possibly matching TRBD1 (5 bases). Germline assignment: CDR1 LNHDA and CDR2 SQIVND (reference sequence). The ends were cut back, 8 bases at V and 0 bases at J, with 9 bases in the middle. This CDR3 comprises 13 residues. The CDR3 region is CASQGASTDTQYF. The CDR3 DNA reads TGTGCCAGTCAAGGGGCTAGCACAGATACGCAGTATTTT.

The CDR3 loop reads CASRGHPDTGELFF. The CDR3 coding sequence is TGTGCCAGCAGAGGACATCCCGACACCGGGGAGCTGTTTTTT. This sequence joins TRBV7-6 and TRBJ2-2, with TRBD1 as a possible D gene (5 bases). This CDR3 is built from 14 residues. V shed 6 bases and J shed 3 bases, with 11 bases lying between them. CDR1 is SGHVS, CDR2 FNYEAQ, per germline.